The clone carrying this TCR beta chain was observed many times. The V gene's germline CDR1 is MNHNS and CDR2 SASEGT. Trimming cost V 5 bases and J 0 bases; bases outside gene matches: 11. The CDR3 is 17 residues long. Amplification targeted TCR beta CDR3 regions from RNA transcripts. The HTBI set primed first-round TCR CDR3 RT-PCR. Using its own MiXCR run on the multiplex PCR reads, TCRdb lists one record per CDR3 protein. The repertoire has hundreds of thousands of distinct CDR3 sequences, over 10% of them found once; the top ten carry 9.2%. This sample was taken from a study of T cells in Graves' hyperthyroidism and ophthalmopathy.

This TCR was sampled from a woman aged 18-30 years with Graves' hyperthyroidism. This sequence joins TRBV6-1 and TRBJ2-7, with TRBD2 identical over 9 bases. The specimen sequenced was blood. For the CDR3, the DNA is TGTGCCAGCAGTCCCCCCGTTAGCGGGGGTTACTCCTACGAGCAGTACTTC. Residues: CASSPPVSGGYSYEQYF.